Below are 29 T cell receptor beta chains sequenced from a single sample in a study of blood T cell repertoires in COVID-19. The repertoire was sequenced with immunoSEQ multiplex PCR; TCRdb's copy has only in-frame clones and lacks some. The sample consists of 45,000 or so clones, about nine tenths of them appearing once. Sequencing was done on a sample of peripheral blood. The source of these receptors is a woman of 80 years or more with COVID-19, enrolled during active disease.

This clone has a handful of counts. V usage is TRBV27 and J usage is TRBJ1-2; 9 nucleotides agree with TRBD1. The CDR3 totals 13 residues. The J segment lost 8 bases and the V segment lost 6 bases, leaving 7 bases of the junction unmatched. Germline CDR1 and CDR2: MNHEY and SMNVEV (reference sequence). The CDR3 sequence is CASRGTGNGGYTF. DNA of the CDR3: TGTGCCAGCAGGGGGACAGGGAACGGCGGCTACACCTTC.

With regard to this clone: Other DNA sequences in the same sample also yield this CDR3. The chain is built from TRBV5-1 and TRBJ1-2; D may be TRBD1 (6 bases). This CDR3 region has 13 residues. The V gene lost 2 bases and the J gene lost 2 bases, with 7 bases spanning the gap. Germline values: CDR1 SGHRS, CDR2 YFSETQ. CDR3 region: CASSLGQNYGYTF. In DNA, the CDR3 is TGCGCCAGCAGCTTAGGACAGAACTATGGCTACACCTTC.

The chain has TRBV5-1 and TRBJ2-7; weak D call: TRBD2 (5 bases). Germline V lookup: CDR1 SGHRS, CDR2 YFSETQ. With 0 bases removed from V and 2 bases from J, the gap between germline ends came to 9 bases. CDR3 length: 14 residues. The DNA for the CDR3 is TGCGCCAGCAGCTTGGGGACTGTAGCCTACGAGCAGTACTTC. Its protein product is CASSLGTVAYEQYF.

The gene calls are TRBV5-1 and TRBJ1-1; 10 nucleotides line up with TRBD1. CDR1 SGHRS and CDR2 YFSETQ come from the germline V gene. The CDR3 spans 15 residues. V trimming: 3 bases; J trimming: 3 bases; junction bases outside the gene matches: 5. The CDR3, as DNA: TGCGCCAGCAGCTCCACCGGGACAGGGGACACTGAAGCTTTCTTT. Amino acid sequence: CASSSTGTGDTEAFF.

The rearrangement joins TRBV9 to TRBJ1-1, with 7 bases lining up with TRBD1. Germline V CDR1 and CDR2: SGDLS, YYNGEE. Unmatched junction bases numbered 7, after V lost 4 bases and J lost 4 bases. The CDR3 extends over 14 amino acids. CDR3 protein: CASSTQGLRTEAFF. The DNA for the CDR3 is TGTGCCAGCAGCACACAGGGGCTGCGCACTGAAGCTTTCTTT.

The chain recombines TRBV7-2 with TRBJ2-2; tentative D call: TRBD2 (5 bases). The germline V and J ends were trimmed by 1 base and 0 bases, with 9 bases remaining between them. This CDR3 is built from 16 residues. Per germline, CDR1 SGHTA and CDR2 FQGNSA. CDR3 nucleotides: TGTGCCAGCAGCTTAGTTTCGGGATCGAACACCGGGGAGCTGTTTTTT. The encoded protein is CASSLVSGSNTGELFF.

The gene calls are TRBV7-2 and TRBJ2-1; 8 bases fit TRBD2. This CDR3 is built from 14 residues. CDR1 SGHTA and CDR2 FQGNSA come from the germline V gene. The junction had 6 bases not matched to a gene; V was cut back by 7 bases and J by 4 bases. The CDR3 sequence: CASKAGTSYNEQFF. The CDR3 region has the DNA TGTGCCAGCAAAGCCGGGACTAGTTACAATGAGCAGTTCTTC.

The rearrangement links TRBV21-1 to TRBJ2-5; TRBD1 reflects the table's D call only, with no check against the DNA. TRBV21-1 is listed as a pseudogene. This CDR3 comprises 15 residues. In DNA, the CDR3 is TGTGCCAGCAGCAACCCAGGAATTCAAATGGGGACCCAGTACTTC. Its translation: CASSNPGIQMGTQYF.

The chain uses TRBV12-3 or TRBV12-4 and TRBJ1-2; possible D gene TRBD1, 6 bases. The CDR3 sequence is 12 residues long. Between the trimmed V and J ends, which lost 6 bases and 2 bases, there was a span of 7 bases. Written as DNA, the CDR3 is TGTGCCAGCAGGCAGGGGAACTATGGCTACACCTTC. Translated, it gives CASRQGNYGYTF.

The DNA for the CDR3 is TGTGCCAGCAAGTTTGGGGGGACTAATGAAAAACTGTTTTTT. Translated: CASKFGGTNEKLFF. The chain combines TRBV3-1 (or the pseudogene TRBV3-2) with TRBJ1-4; D might be TRBD1 (5 bases). The V end was cut by 7 bases, the J end by 2 bases, with 11 bases between. The CDR3 length is 14 residues. From germline, CDR1 is LGHDT and CDR2 YNNKEL (reference sequence).

The chain is built from TRBV19 and TRBJ1-5; D is possibly TRBD1 (5 bases). CDR1 and CDR2 from the germline V gene are LNHDA and SQIVND (reference sequence). The CDR3 runs 15 residues. The germline V and J ends were trimmed by 2 bases and 4 bases, with 12 bases remaining between them. The CDR3 coding sequence is TGTGCCAGTAGTATACAGGGCTTGCGGAATCAGCCCCAGCATTTT. Protein sequence: CASSIQGLRNQPQHF.

The chain recombines TRBV18 with TRBJ2-1; a weak D match, TRBD2 (6 bases). The V end lost 3 bases, the J end lost 6 bases, and 15 bases lay between the germline ends. This CDR3 comprises 15 residues. Germline-derived CDR1 and CDR2 are KGHSH and LQKENI. CDR3 in DNA: TGTGCCAGCTCACCGAGGACTATGATGGGCAATGAGCAGTTCTTC. It specifies CASSPRTMMGNEQFF.

This clone was recorded a few times. The J gene is TRBJ2-7, the V gene TRBV4-1, with D perhaps TRBD2 (7 bases). Germline lookup yields CDR1 MGHRA and CDR2 YSYEKL. V gave up 1 base and J gave up 0 bases, with 19 bases separating them. CDR3 length: 18 amino acids. The CDR3 region is CASSQVGLGGGNSYEQYF. DNA of the CDR3: TGCGCCAGCAGCCAAGTCGGGCTGGGCGGGGGCAACTCCTACGAGCAGTACTTC.

The rearrangement uses TRBV19 and TRBJ2-7; TRBD1 matches at 7 bases. Germline trimming cut 2 bases from V and 5 bases from J; bases unmatched to any gene: 3. The CDR3 is made up of 13 amino acids. The germline gives CDR1 LNHDA, CDR2 SQIVND (reference sequence). This CDR3 reads CASSITQGNEQYF. CDR3 bases: TGTGCCAGTAGTATAACACAGGGGAACGAGCAGTACTTC. Combining the CDR3 with reference TRBV19 and TRBJ2-7 gives the whole variable domain DGGITQSPKYLFRKEGQNVTLSCEQNLNHDAMYWYRQDPGQGLRLIYYSQIVNDFQKGDIAEGYSVSREKKESFPLTVTSAQKNPTAFYLCASSITQGNEQYFGPGTRLTVT.

The J gene is TRBJ1-1, the V gene TRBV25-1; 7 bases line up with TRBD1. V gave up 3 bases and J gave up 9 bases; unmatched junction bases: 7. The CDR3 is 13 amino acids. Germline V gene data show CDR1 as MGHDK and CDR2 as SYGVNS. The CDR3 nucleotides are TGTGCCAGCAGTGATTCGGGACAGCTAAAAGCTTTCTTT. It translates to CASSDSGQLKAFF.

The genes are TRBV6-2 or TRBV6-3 and TRBJ2-5; the match to TRBD1 covers 7 bases. CDR1 is MNHEY, CDR2 SVGEGT, per germline. V lost 6 bases to trimming and J lost 4 bases; unmatched junction nucleotides: 2. The CDR3 sequence is 12 residues long. Here the CDR3 DNA reads TGTGCCAGCAGCACAGGGGTAGAGACCCAGTACTTC. This codes for CASSTGVETQYF.

The chain recombines TRBV29-1 with TRBJ2-7; TRBD1 agrees at 7 bases. This CDR3 region has 14 residues. Unmatched junction bases numbered 8, after V lost 6 bases and J lost 0 bases. Germline assignment: CDR1 SQVTM and CDR2 ANQGSEA. CDR3 residues: CSVEGQSASYEQYF. The DNA for the CDR3 is TGCAGCGTCGAGGGACAGTCAGCCTCCTACGAGCAGTACTTC.

V is TRBV5-1 and J is TRBJ2-3; 15 nucleotides align to TRBD2. V was clipped by 3 bases and J by 2 bases; unmatched bases: 4. The length of the CDR3 is 17 residues. Germline CDR1 is SGHRS and CDR2 is YFSETQ. Here the CDR3 DNA reads TGCGCCAGCAGCTGGGGACTAGCGGGGGGATACACAGATACGCAGTATTTT. It yields the protein CASSWGLAGGYTDTQYF.

The J gene is TRBJ2-1, the V gene TRBV12-3 or TRBV12-4, with D maybe TRBD2 (6 bases). The V gene lost 6 bases and the J gene lost 4 bases, with 7 bases spanning the gap. The CDR3 is 12 amino acids. The CDR3 DNA reads TGTGCCAGCAGCGGGGGTTACAATGAGCAGTTCTTC. As protein: CASSGGYNEQFF.

V gene TRBV6-5 combines with J gene TRBJ1-6; 7 nucleotides line up with TRBD1. The germline V gene has CDR1 MNHEY and CDR2 SVGAGI. The CDR3 has 12 amino acids. With V trimmed by 6 bases and J by 13 bases, 6 bases remained unmatched. The CDR3 protein is CASSYRGGPLHF. CDR3 in DNA: TGTGCCAGCAGCTACAGGGGTGGGCCCCTCCACTTT.

V and J are TRBV5-1 and TRBJ2-7; D possibly corresponds to TRBD1 (5 bases). V dropped 6 bases and J dropped 2 bases, with 15 bases sitting between them. The CDR3 length is 14 residues. CDR1 and CDR2 from the germline V gene are SGHRS and YFSETQ. CDR3 sequence (DNA): TGCGCCAGCAACTCCGCACAGGTCCCCTACGAGCAGTACTTC. It translates to CASNSAQVPYEQYF.

The chain carries TRBV7-3 and TRBJ2-5; 11 bases map to TRBD2. There are 16 residues in the CDR3. V shed 5 bases, J shed 2 bases, and the junction held 7 bases outside the gene matches. The germline gives CDR1 SGHTA, CDR2 FQGTGA. The CDR3 DNA reads TGTGCCAGCAGCGCCGAGGGACTAGCGGCACAAGAGACCCAGTACTTC. Protein product: CASSAEGLAAQETQYF.

This chain links TRBV5-1 with TRBJ2-7; 11 bases match TRBD1. J gave up 3 bases and V 2 bases, and 10 bases lay outside the gene matches. Per the germline V gene, CDR1 is SGHRS and CDR2 is YFSETQ. This CDR3 comprises 17 residues. This CDR3 reads CASSLQGQGDFSYEQYF. The DNA for the CDR3 is TGCGCCAGCAGCTTACAGGGACAGGGGGATTTTAGCTACGAGCAGTACTTC.

V is TRBV19 and J is TRBJ1-5; 9 nucleotides line up with TRBD1. The V gene's germline CDR1 is LNHDA and CDR2 SQIVND (reference sequence). CDR3 length equals 16 residues. Trimming took 2 bases from V and 5 from J; bases not matched to a gene: 7. The CDR3 DNA reads TGTGCCAGTAGTATAAGAACCGGGACAGGGTATCAGCCCCAGCATTTT. As protein: CASSIRTGTGYQPQHF.

The CDR3 sequence is CASSEIGRGPYEQYF. The CDR3 bases are TGCGCCAGCAGTGAAATCGGCAGGGGTCCCTACGAGCAGTACTTC. The V gene is TRBV10-2, the J gene TRBJ2-7; D may be TRBD1 (6 bases). Trimming left V 3 bases short and J 2 bases short, with 14 bases between. The CDR3 extends over 15 amino acids. Germline V gene sequence: CDR1 WSHSY, CDR2 SAAADI.

V is TRBV6-5 and J is TRBJ1-1, with a weak D call TRBD1 (6 bases). This CDR3 region has 13 residues. Looked up from germline, CDR1 is MNHEY and CDR2 is SVGAGI. Trimming stripped 2 bases from V and 3 bases from J, with 7 bases between. The CDR3 is CASSYGQHTEAFF. Written as DNA, the CDR3 is TGTGCCAGCAGTTACGGACAGCACACTGAAGCTTTCTTT.

The chain joins TRBV28 to TRBJ1-5; 7 bases line up with TRBD1. J lost 6 bases, V lost 2 bases, and 10 bases had no gene match. The CDR3 runs to 16 residues. From germline, CDR1 is MDHEN and CDR2 SYDVKM. The CDR3 DNA is TGTGCCAGCAGTTTACAAGGAGGGGGCGCGGGTCAGCCCCAGCATTTT. Translation: CASSLQGGGAGQPQHF.

The rearrangement uses TRBV5-1 and TRBJ1-6; no firm D call. The CDR3 totals 15 residues. V was clipped by 0 bases and J by 5 bases, with 9 bases between them. In germline, CDR1 is SGHRS, CDR2 YFSETQ. The CDR3 nucleotides read TGCGCCAGCAGCTTGGGCCACTCTGATAATTCACCCCTCCACTTT. It encodes CASSLGHSDNSPLHF.

This rearrangement joins TRBV30 to TRBJ2-1; D might be TRBD2 (5 bases). V gave up 0 bases and J gave up 6 bases, with 6 bases separating them. The CDR3 loop spans 12 amino acids. Germline CDR1 is GTSNPN and CDR2 is SVGIG (reference sequence). CDR3 in amino acids: CAWSVRGNEQFF. The CDR3 DNA reads TGTGCCTGGAGTGTACGGGGCAATGAGCAGTTCTTC. Supplemented by reference TRBV30 and TRBJ2-1, the full variable domain reads SQTIHQWPATLVQPVGSPLSLECTVEGTSNPNLYWYRQAAGRGLQLLFYSVGIGQISSEVPQNLSASRPQDRQFILSSKKLLLSDSGFYLCAWSVRGNEQFFGPGTRLTVL.